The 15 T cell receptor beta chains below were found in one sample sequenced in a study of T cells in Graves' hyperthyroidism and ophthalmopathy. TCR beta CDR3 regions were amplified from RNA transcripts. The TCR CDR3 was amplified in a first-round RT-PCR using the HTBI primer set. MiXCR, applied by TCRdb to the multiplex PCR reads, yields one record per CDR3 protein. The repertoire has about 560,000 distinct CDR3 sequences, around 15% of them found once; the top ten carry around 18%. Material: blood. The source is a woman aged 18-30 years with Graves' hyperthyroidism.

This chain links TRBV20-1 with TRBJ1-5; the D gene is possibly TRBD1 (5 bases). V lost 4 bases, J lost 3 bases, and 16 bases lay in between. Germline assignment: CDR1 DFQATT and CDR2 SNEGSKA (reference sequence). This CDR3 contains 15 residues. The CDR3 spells CSAKVPQGHNQPQHF. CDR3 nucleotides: TGCAGTGCTAAAGTTCCCCAGGGTCACAATCAGCCCCAGCATTTT.

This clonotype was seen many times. The CDR3 region has the DNA TGCAGTGCTAGAGATTACCTAGCTATAGGTACGCAGTATTTT. Protein: CSARDYLAIGTQYF. The rearrangement links TRBV20-1 to TRBJ2-3; perhaps TRBD2 as D (5 bases). This CDR3 spans 14 amino acids. Trimming removed 0 bases at V and 8 bases at J, with 15 bases between. CDR1 DFQATT and CDR2 SNEGSKA come from the germline V gene (reference sequence).

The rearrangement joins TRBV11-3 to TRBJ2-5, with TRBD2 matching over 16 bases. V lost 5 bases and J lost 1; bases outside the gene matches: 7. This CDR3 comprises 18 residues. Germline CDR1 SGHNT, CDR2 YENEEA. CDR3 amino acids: CASSPGTSGGGLQETQYF. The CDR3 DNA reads TGTGCCAGCAGCCCCGGGACTAGCGGGGGGGGACTCCAAGAGACCCAGTACTTC.

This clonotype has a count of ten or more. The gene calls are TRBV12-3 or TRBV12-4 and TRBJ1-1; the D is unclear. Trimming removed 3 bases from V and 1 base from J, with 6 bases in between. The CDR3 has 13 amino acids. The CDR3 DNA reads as TGTGCCAGCAGTTTTAAGGGGAACACTGAAGCTTTCTTT. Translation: CASSFKGNTEAFF.

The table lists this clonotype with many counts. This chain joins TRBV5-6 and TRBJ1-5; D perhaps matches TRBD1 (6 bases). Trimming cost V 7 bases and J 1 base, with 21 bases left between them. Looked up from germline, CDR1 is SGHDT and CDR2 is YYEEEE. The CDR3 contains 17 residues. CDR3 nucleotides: TGTGCCAGCCACCTAATGACCGGGACACCCAGCAATCAGCCCCAGCATTTT. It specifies CASHLMTGTPSNQPQHF.

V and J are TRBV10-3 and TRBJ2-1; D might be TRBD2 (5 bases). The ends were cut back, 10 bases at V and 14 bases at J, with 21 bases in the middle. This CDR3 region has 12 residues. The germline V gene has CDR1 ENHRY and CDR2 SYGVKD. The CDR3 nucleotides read TGTGCCAGCACCCTCGGTATCGCGGAGGAGTTCTTC. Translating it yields CASTLGIAEEFF.

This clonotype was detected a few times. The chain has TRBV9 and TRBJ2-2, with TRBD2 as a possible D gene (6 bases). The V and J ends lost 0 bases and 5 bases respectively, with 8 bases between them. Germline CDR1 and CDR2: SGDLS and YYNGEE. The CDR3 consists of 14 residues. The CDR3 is CASSVEAGTGELFF. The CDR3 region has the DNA TGTGCCAGCAGCGTAGAGGCGGGAACCGGGGAGCTGTTTTTT.

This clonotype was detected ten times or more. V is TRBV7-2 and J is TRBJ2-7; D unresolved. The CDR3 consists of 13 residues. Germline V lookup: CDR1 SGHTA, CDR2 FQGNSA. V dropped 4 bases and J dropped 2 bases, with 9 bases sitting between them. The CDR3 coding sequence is TGTGCCAGCAGCTGGGAACGAACCTACGAGCAGTACTTC. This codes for CASSWERTYEQYF.

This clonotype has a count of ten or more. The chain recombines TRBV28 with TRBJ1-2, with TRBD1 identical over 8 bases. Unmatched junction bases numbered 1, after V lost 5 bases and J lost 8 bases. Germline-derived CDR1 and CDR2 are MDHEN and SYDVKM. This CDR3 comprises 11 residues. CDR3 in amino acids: CASSRTGGYTF. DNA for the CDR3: TGTGCCAGCAGTCGGACAGGGGGCTACACCTTC.

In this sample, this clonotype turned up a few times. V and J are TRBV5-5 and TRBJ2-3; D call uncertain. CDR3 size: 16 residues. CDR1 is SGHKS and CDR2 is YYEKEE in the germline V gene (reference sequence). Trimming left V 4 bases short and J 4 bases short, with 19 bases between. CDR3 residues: CASSPGNLGLADTQYF. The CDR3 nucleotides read TGTGCCAGCAGCCCCGGCAATCTGGGTCTTGCAGATACGCAGTATTTT.

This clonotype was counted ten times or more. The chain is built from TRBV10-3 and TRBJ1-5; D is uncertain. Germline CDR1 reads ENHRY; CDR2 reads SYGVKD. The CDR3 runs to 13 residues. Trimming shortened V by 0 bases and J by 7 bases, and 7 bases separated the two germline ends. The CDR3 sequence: CAISESSGQPQHF. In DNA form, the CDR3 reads TGTGCCATCAGTGAGTCGTCGGGGCAGCCCCAGCATTTT.

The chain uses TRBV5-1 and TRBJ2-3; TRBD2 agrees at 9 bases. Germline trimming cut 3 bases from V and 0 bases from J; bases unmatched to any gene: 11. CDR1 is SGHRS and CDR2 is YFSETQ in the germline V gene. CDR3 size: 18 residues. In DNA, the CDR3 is TGCGCCAGCAGCTCTAGCGGGACTAGCAGATCTAGCACAGATACGCAGTATTTT. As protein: CASSSSGTSRSSTDTQYF.

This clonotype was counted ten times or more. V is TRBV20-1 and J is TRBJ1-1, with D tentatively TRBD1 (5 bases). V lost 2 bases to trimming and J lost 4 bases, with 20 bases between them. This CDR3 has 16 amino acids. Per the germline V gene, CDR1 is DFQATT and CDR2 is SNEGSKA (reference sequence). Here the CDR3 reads CSARMRDPVLGTEAFF. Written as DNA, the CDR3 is TGCAGTGCTAGAATGCGGGACCCCGTGTTGGGCACTGAAGCTTTCTTT.

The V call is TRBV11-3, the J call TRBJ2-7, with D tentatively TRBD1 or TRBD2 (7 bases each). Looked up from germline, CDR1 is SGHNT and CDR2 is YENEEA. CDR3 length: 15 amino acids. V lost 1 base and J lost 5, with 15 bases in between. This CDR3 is CASSLGEGATNEQYF. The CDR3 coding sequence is TGTGCCAGCAGCTTAGGGGAGGGGGCAACGAACGAGCAGTACTTC.

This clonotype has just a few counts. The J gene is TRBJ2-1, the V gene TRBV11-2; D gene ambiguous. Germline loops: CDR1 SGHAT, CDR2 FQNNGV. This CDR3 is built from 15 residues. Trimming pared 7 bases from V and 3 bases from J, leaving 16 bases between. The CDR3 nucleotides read TGTGCCAGCAATCGATGGGAATTAAGCTACAATGAGCAGTTCTTC. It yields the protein CASNRWELSYNEQFF.